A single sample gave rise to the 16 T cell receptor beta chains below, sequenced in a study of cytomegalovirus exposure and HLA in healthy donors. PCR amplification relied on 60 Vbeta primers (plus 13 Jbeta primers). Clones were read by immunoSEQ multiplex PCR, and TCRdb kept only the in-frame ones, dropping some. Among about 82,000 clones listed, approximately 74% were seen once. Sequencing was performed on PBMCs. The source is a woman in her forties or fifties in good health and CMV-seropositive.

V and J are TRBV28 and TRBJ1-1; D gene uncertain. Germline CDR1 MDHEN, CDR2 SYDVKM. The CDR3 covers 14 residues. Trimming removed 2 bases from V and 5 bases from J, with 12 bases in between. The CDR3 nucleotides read TGTGCCAGCAGTTTACCAACGTACGGGACTGAAGCTTTCTTT. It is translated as CASSLPTYGTEAFF.

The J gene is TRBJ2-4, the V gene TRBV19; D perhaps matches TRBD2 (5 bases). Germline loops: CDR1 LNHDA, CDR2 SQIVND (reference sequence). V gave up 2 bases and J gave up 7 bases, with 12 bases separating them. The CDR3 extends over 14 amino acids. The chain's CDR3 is CASSIRGNYNIQYF. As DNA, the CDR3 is TGTGCCAGTAGTATAAGAGGGAATTATAACATTCAGTACTTC.

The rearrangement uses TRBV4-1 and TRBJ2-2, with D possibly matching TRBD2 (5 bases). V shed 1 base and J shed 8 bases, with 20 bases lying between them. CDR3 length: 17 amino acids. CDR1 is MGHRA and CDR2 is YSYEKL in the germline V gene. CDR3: CASSQVRAAYGTGELFF. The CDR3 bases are TGCGCCAGCAGCCAAGTGCGGGCAGCGTATGGTACGGGGGAGCTGTTTTTT.

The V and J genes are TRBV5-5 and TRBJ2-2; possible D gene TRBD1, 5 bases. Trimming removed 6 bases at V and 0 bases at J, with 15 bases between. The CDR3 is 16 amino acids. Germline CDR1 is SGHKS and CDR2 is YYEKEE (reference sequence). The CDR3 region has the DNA TGTGCCAGCAAAGGAAGGGCAGGGTCGAACACCGGGGAGCTGTTTTTT. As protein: CASKGRAGSNTGELFF.

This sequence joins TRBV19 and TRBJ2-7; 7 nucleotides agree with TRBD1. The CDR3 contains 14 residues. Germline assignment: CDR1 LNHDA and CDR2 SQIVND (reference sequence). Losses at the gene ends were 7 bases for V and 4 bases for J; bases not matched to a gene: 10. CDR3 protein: CASNPGGDRYEQYF. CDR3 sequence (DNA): TGTGCCAGTAACCCAGGGGGTGACAGGTACGAGCAGTACTTC. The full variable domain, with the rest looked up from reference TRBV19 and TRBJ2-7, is DGGITQSPKYLFRKEGQNVTLSCEQNLNHDAMYWYRQDPGQGLRLIYYSQIVNDFQKGDIAEGYSVSREKKESFPLTVTSAQKNPTAFYLCASNPGGDRYEQYFGPGTRLTVT.

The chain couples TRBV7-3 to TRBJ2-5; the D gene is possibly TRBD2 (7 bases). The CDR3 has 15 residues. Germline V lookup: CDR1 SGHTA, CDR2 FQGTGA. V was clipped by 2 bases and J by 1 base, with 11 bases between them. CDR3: CASSLGGGLQETQYF. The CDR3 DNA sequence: TGTGCCAGCAGCTTAGGGGGGGGGCTCCAAGAGACCCAGTACTTC.

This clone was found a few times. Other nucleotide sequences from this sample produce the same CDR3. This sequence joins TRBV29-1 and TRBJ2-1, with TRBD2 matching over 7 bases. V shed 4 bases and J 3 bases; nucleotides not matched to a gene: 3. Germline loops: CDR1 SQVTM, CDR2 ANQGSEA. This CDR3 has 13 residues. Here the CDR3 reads CSVAGGSYNEQFF. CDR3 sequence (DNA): TGCAGCGTTGCCGGCGGGAGCTACAATGAGCAGTTCTTC.

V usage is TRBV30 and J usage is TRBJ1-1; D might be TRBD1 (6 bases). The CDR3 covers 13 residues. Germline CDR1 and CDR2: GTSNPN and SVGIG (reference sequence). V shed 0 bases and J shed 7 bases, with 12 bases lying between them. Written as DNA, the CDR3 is TGTGCCTGGAGTGTAGGGGGGGTGGATGAAGCTTTCTTT. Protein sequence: CAWSVGGVDEAFF.

CDR3: CASTAGVPGTGELFF. As DNA, the CDR3 is TGCGCCAGCACGGCGGGGGTACCCGGCACCGGGGAGCTGTTTTTT. V is TRBV5-1 and J is TRBJ2-2, with 7 positions matching TRBD2. V trimming: 6 bases; J trimming: 4 bases; junction bases outside the gene matches: 9. Looked up from germline, CDR1 is SGHRS and CDR2 is YFSETQ. CDR3 size: 15 residues.

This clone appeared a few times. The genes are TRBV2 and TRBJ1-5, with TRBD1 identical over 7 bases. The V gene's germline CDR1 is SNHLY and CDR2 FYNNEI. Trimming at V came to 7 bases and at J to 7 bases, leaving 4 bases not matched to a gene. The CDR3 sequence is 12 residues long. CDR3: CASNRQGQPQHF. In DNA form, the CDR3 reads TGTGCCAGCAATCGACAGGGACAGCCCCAGCATTTT.

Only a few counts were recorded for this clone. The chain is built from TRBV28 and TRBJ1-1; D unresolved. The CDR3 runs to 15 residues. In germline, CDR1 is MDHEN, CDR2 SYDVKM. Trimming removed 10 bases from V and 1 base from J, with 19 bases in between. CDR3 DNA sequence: TGTGCCACCGAACTGGCACGCCGGGGGAACACTGAAGCTTTCTTT. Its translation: CATELARRGNTEAFF.

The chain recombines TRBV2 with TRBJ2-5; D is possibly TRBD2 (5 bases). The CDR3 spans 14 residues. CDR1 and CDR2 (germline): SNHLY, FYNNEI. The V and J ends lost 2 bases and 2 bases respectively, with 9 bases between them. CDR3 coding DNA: TGTGCCAGCAGTGAAAGCGGAGGACAAGAGACCCAGTACTTC. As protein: CASSESGGQETQYF.

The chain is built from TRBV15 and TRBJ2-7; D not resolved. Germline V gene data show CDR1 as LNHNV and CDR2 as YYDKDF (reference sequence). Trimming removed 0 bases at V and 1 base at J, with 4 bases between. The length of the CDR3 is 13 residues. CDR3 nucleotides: TGTGCCACCAGCAGAGACCCTTCCTACGAGCAGTACTTC. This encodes CATSRDPSYEQYF.

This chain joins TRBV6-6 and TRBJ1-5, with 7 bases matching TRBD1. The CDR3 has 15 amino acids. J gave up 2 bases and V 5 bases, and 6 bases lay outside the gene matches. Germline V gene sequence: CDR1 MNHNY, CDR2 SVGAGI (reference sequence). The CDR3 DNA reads TGTGCCAGCAGTCCACCAGGGACAGGCAATCAGCCCCAGCATTTT. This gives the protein CASSPPGTGNQPQHF.

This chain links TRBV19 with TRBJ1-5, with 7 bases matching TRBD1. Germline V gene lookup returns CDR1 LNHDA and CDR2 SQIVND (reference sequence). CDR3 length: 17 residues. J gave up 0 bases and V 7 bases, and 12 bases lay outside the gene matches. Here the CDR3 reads CASTLFLGQNSNQPQHF. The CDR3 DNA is TGTGCCAGTACCCTATTCCTGGGACAGAATAGCAATCAGCCCCAGCATTTT.

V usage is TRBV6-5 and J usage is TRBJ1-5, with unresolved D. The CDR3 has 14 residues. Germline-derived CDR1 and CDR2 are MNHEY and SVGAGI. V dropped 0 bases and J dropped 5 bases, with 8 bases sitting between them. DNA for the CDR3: TGTGCCAGCAGTTACTCATGGCTAGATCAGCCCCAGCATTTT. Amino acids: CASSYSWLDQPQHF.